Listed below are T cell receptor beta chains from one sample, sequenced in a study of T cell repertoires in cytomegalovirus infection. No antigen has been assigned to these receptors. MiXCR, run by TCRdb on the reads, gives a single entry per CDR3 protein. Of approximately 280,000 distinct CDR3 sequences listed, around 20% are singletons. The sample here was cultured PBMCs, taken from culture after CMV antigen stimulation. These receptors came from a human donor in good health (CMV status not recorded). Some clones in this sample may be carry-over from other donors' samples. Both conserved end residues are part of each CDR3. D genes are given only for firm matches. Only part of the rows carry a size: once, few, many, or a class if the clone is expanded.

j_call: TRBJ2-5
clone_size: NA
cdr3_length: 15
v_call: TRBV7-4
d_call: NA
cdr3_aa: CASSFRRRDQETQYF
cdr3_nt: TGTGCCAGCAGCTTCCGGCGGAGAGATCAAGAGACCCAGTACTTC

j_call: TRBJ2-7
clone_size: NA
cdr3_length: 15
v_call: TRBV12-5
d_call: NA
cdr3_aa: CASGWGHRGGNEQYF
cdr3_nt: TGTGCTAGTGGTTGGGGCCATAGGGGTGGCAACGAGCAGTACTTC

j_call: TRBJ1-2
clone_size: NA
cdr3_length: 13
v_call: TRBV12-3/TRBV12-4
d_call: NA
cdr3_aa: CASSKSMSGGYTF
cdr3_nt: TGTGCCAGCAGTAAATCCATGTCGGGTGGCTACACCTTC

j_call: TRBJ2-1
clone_size: many
cdr3_length: 15
v_call: TRBV6-2/TRBV6-3
d_call: TRBD2
cdr3_aa: CASSAQTSVYNEQFF
cdr3_nt: TGTGCCAGCAGTGCCCAGACTAGCGTGTACAATGAGCAGTTCTTC

j_call: TRBJ2-3
clone_size: NA
cdr3_length: 13
v_call: TRBV20-1
d_call: NA
cdr3_aa: CSVDRQGSDTQYF
cdr3_nt: TGCAGTGTCGATCGGCAGGGATCGGATACGCAGTATTTT

j_call: TRBJ1-1
clone_size: NA
cdr3_length: 16
v_call: TRBV19
d_call: TRBD1
cdr3_aa: CASSATRTGPNTEAFF
cdr3_nt: TGTGCCAGTAGTGCGACCCGGACAGGACCGAACACTGAAGCTTTCTTT

j_call: TRBJ1-2
clone_size: many
cdr3_length: 11
v_call: TRBV10-3
d_call: NA
cdr3_aa: CATLVRTAYTF
cdr3_nt: TGTGCCACCCTTGTGAGGACAGCTTACACCTTC

j_call: TRBJ1-5
clone_size: NA
cdr3_length: 13
v_call: TRBV2
d_call: NA
cdr3_aa: CAGSRSRVQPQHF
cdr3_nt: TGTGCCGGGTCACGGTCAAGGGTTCAGCCCCAGCATTTT

j_call: TRBJ2-5
clone_size: many
cdr3_length: 17
v_call: TRBV7-2
d_call: TRBD2
cdr3_aa: CASSLAPFAGGSETQYF
cdr3_nt: TGTGCCAGCAGCTTAGCCCCCTTCGCGGGAGGGAGCGAGACCCAGTACTTC

j_call: TRBJ2-5
clone_size: NA
cdr3_length: 13
v_call: TRBV6-1
d_call: NA
cdr3_aa: CASSSGLAKTQYF
cdr3_nt: TGTGCCAGCAGCTCGGGTCTAGCCAAGACCCAGTACTTC

j_call: TRBJ2-5
clone_size: few
cdr3_length: 17
v_call: TRBV6-2/TRBV6-3
d_call: TRBD1
cdr3_aa: CASRPRRRGPYQETQYF
cdr3_nt: TGTGCCAGCAGGCCACGCAGAAGGGGGCCCTACCAAGAGACCCAGTACTTC

j_call: TRBJ2-1
clone_size: many
cdr3_length: 18
v_call: TRBV12-5
d_call: NA
cdr3_aa: CASGLPPGRGLSYNEQFF
cdr3_nt: TGTGCTAGTGGTTTGCCTCCGGGTAGGGGGTTGTCCTACAATGAGCAGTTCTTC

j_call: TRBJ2-2
clone_size: many
cdr3_length: 15
v_call: TRBV7-2
d_call: NA
cdr3_aa: CASSLAFESTGELFF
cdr3_nt: TGTGCCAGCAGCTTAGCATTTGAGAGCACCGGGGAGCTGTTTTTT

j_call: TRBJ2-1
clone_size: NA
cdr3_length: 15
v_call: TRBV28
d_call: NA
cdr3_aa: CASSQYVSSYNEQFF
cdr3_nt: TGTGCCAGCAGCCAATATGTTAGCTCCTACAATGAGCAGTTCTTC

j_call: TRBJ2-5
clone_size: few
cdr3_length: 17
v_call: TRBV7-2
d_call: TRBD2
cdr3_aa: CASSPKRREGLGETQYF
cdr3_nt: TGTGCCAGCAGCCCGAAACGGCGGGAGGGCCTTGGGGAGACCCAGTACTTC

j_call: TRBJ2-2
clone_size: few
cdr3_length: 15
v_call: TRBV6-1
d_call: NA
cdr3_aa: CASSKTISNTGELFF
cdr3_nt: TGTGCCAGCAGTAAGACAATCTCGAACACCGGGGAGCTGTTTTTT

j_call: TRBJ2-1
clone_size: NA
cdr3_length: 15
v_call: TRBV7-9
d_call: NA
cdr3_aa: CASSLLSGPYNEQFF
cdr3_nt: NA

j_call: TRBJ2-3
clone_size: NA
cdr3_length: 14
v_call: TRBV25-1
d_call: NA
cdr3_aa: CASSVGVRTDTQYF
cdr3_nt: TGTGCCAGCAGTGTCGGGGTTCGCACAGATACGCAGTATTTT

j_call: TRBJ2-1
clone_size: NA
cdr3_length: 15
v_call: TRBV2
d_call: TRBD2
cdr3_aa: CASTLGTSGQNEQFF
cdr3_nt: TGTGCCAGCACCCTCGGGACTAGCGGGCAGAATGAGCAGTTCTTC

j_call: TRBJ2-5
clone_size: NA
cdr3_length: 15
v_call: TRBV27
d_call: NA
cdr3_aa: CASSPPSRYQETQYF
cdr3_nt: TGTGCCAGCAGTCCCCCGTCTAGGTACCAAGAGACCCAGTACTTC

j_call: TRBJ2-5
clone_size: NA
cdr3_length: 14
v_call: TRBV20-1
d_call: TRBD1
cdr3_aa: CSASRQGAGETQYF
cdr3_nt: TGCAGTGCTAGTCGACAGGGGGCCGGAGAGACCCAGTACTTC

j_call: TRBJ1-5
clone_size: NA
cdr3_length: 18
v_call: TRBV7-6
d_call: TRBD1
cdr3_aa: CASSLIAAEDRGGQPQHF
cdr3_nt: TGTGCCAGCAGCTTAATAGCCGCCGAGGACAGGGGGGGACAGCCCCAGCATTTT

j_call: TRBJ2-6
clone_size: NA
cdr3_length: 16
v_call: TRBV4-3
d_call: NA
cdr3_aa: CASSQDLRSGANVLTF
cdr3_nt: TGCGCCAGCAGCCAAGATCTTCGGTCTGGGGCCAACGTCCTGACTTTC

j_call: TRBJ1-5
clone_size: NA
cdr3_length: 15
v_call: TRBV7-9
d_call: NA
cdr3_aa: CASSSTQASNQPQHF
cdr3_nt: TGTGCCAGCAGCTCAACACAGGCCAGCAATCAGCCCCAGCATTTT

j_call: TRBJ2-3
clone_size: NA
cdr3_length: 16
v_call: TRBV9
d_call: TRBD2
cdr3_aa: CASSVAGSGRLDTQYF
cdr3_nt: TGTGCCAGCAGCGTAGCAGGGAGCGGGAGGTTAGATACGCAGTATTTT

j_call: TRBJ2-3
clone_size: many
cdr3_length: 14
v_call: TRBV7-2
d_call: NA
cdr3_aa: CASSLGSSGDTQYF
cdr3_nt: TGTGCCAGCAGCTTAGGTTCAAGCGGTGATACGCAGTATTTT

j_call: TRBJ1-3
clone_size: NA
cdr3_length: 17
v_call: TRBV10-3
d_call: NA
cdr3_aa: CATQPPRGQSSGNTIYF
cdr3_nt: TGTGCCACCCAGCCTCCCAGGGGACAAAGCTCTGGAAACACCATATATTTT

j_call: TRBJ2-2
clone_size: once
cdr3_length: 15
v_call: TRBV7-3
d_call: TRBD2
cdr3_aa: CASSNTGGFTGELFF
cdr3_nt: TGTGCCAGCAGTAATACGGGAGGCTTCACCGGGGAGCTGTTTTTT

j_call: TRBJ2-7
clone_size: few
cdr3_length: 9
v_call: TRBV20-1
d_call: NA
cdr3_aa: CRDCYEQYF
cdr3_nt: TGCAGGGACTGTTACGAGCAGTACTTC

j_call: TRBJ1-1
clone_size: few
cdr3_length: 16
v_call: TRBV9
d_call: NA
cdr3_aa: CASSVEGDTMNTEAFF
cdr3_nt: TGTGCCAGCAGCGTAGAGGGTGACACCATGAACACTGAAGCTTTCTTT

j_call: TRBJ1-1
clone_size: few
cdr3_length: 15
v_call: TRBV19
d_call: NA
cdr3_aa: CASSMGAHANTEAFF
cdr3_nt: TGTGCCAGTAGTATGGGGGCGCATGCGAACACTGAAGCTTTCTTT

j_call: TRBJ1-1
clone_size: many
cdr3_length: 12
v_call: TRBV7-9
d_call: NA
cdr3_aa: CASSWGYTEAFF
cdr3_nt: TGTGCCAGCAGCTGGGGGTACACTGAAGCTTTCTTT

j_call: TRBJ2-1
clone_size: few
cdr3_length: 11
v_call: TRBV7-2
d_call: NA
cdr3_aa: CASSLIREQFF
cdr3_nt: TGTGCCAGCAGCTTAATAAGGGAGCAGTTCTTC

j_call: TRBJ1-1
clone_size: few
cdr3_length: 17
v_call: TRBV18
d_call: TRBD1
cdr3_aa: CASSPSGQGTLNTEAFF
cdr3_nt: TGTGCCAGCTCACCATCGGGACAGGGCACGTTGAACACTGAAGCTTTCTTT

j_call: TRBJ1-6
clone_size: once
cdr3_length: 15
v_call: TRBV20-1
d_call: NA
cdr3_aa: CSARDPQAPSSPLHF
cdr3_nt: TGCAGTGCTAGAGATCCACAGGCGCCGAGTTCACCCCTCCACTTT

j_call: TRBJ1-4
clone_size: NA
cdr3_length: 15
v_call: TRBV15
d_call: NA
cdr3_aa: CATSFRLAGAEKLFF
cdr3_nt: TGTGCCACCAGCTTCCGACTAGCGGGAGCTGAAAAACTGTTTTTT

j_call: TRBJ2-1
clone_size: NA
cdr3_length: 15
v_call: TRBV2
d_call: TRBD2
cdr3_aa: CASSDQLAGGNEQFF
cdr3_nt: TGTGCCAGCAGTGACCAGCTAGCGGGAGGTAATGAGCAGTTCTTC

j_call: TRBJ2-3
clone_size: many
cdr3_length: 14
v_call: TRBV7-2
d_call: NA
cdr3_aa: CASRGGLAADTQYF
cdr3_nt: TGTGCCAGCAGAGGGGGGCTAGCGGCCGATACGCAGTATTTT

j_call: TRBJ2-7
clone_size: NA
cdr3_length: 14
v_call: TRBV4-1
d_call: NA
cdr3_aa: CASSQRTKSYEQYF
cdr3_nt: TGCGCCAGCAGCCAAAGGACCAAATCTTACGAGCAGTACTTC

j_call: TRBJ2-7
clone_size: many
cdr3_length: 15
v_call: TRBV7-2
d_call: NA
cdr3_aa: CASSSHGEGPYEQYF
cdr3_nt: TGTGCCAGCAGCAGCCACGGAGAGGGCCCCTACGAGCAGTACTTC

j_call: TRBJ1-1
clone_size: many
cdr3_length: 17
v_call: TRBV18
d_call: NA
cdr3_aa: CASSPRDRSPGNTEAFF
cdr3_nt: TGTGCCAGCTCACCACGTGACAGGAGCCCTGGGAACACTGAAGCTTTCTTT

j_call: TRBJ1-5
clone_size: NA
cdr3_length: 13
v_call: TRBV19
d_call: NA
cdr3_aa: CASSSGIGQPQHF
cdr3_nt: TGTGCCAGTAGTTCAGGGATCGGTCAGCCCCAGCATTTT

j_call: TRBJ2-1
clone_size: NA
cdr3_length: 15
v_call: TRBV19
d_call: NA
cdr3_aa: CASSIGAASYNEQFF
cdr3_nt: TGTGCCAGTAGTATCGGAGCGGCCTCCTACAATGAGCAGTTCTTC

j_call: TRBJ1-2
clone_size: NA
cdr3_length: 13
v_call: TRBV12-3/TRBV12-4
d_call: NA
cdr3_aa: CASSLISNYGYTF
cdr3_nt: TGTGCCAGCAGTTTGATTAGCAACTATGGCTACACCTTC

j_call: TRBJ2-2
clone_size: NA
cdr3_length: 15
v_call: TRBV11-2
d_call: NA
cdr3_aa: CASSPIFVGTGELFF
cdr3_nt: TGTGCCAGCAGCCCGATATTTGTGGGCACCGGGGAGCTGTTTTTT

j_call: TRBJ2-3
clone_size: NA
cdr3_length: 14
v_call: TRBV29-1
d_call: NA
cdr3_aa: CSVEDPLSTDTQYF
cdr3_nt: TGCAGCGTTGAAGATCCCTTAAGCACAGATACGCAGTATTTT

j_call: TRBJ2-3
clone_size: NA
cdr3_length: 17
v_call: TRBV7-9
d_call: TRBD1
cdr3_aa: CASSPRQGEITADTQYF
cdr3_nt: TGTGCCAGCAGCCCTCGACAGGGAGAAATAACCGCAGATACGCAGTATTTT

j_call: TRBJ1-5
clone_size: NA
cdr3_length: 14
v_call: TRBV2
d_call: NA
cdr3_aa: CASSEKQGFQPQHF
cdr3_nt: TGTGCCAGCAGTGAAAAACAGGGTTTTCAGCCCCAGCATTTT

j_call: TRBJ1-1
clone_size: NA
cdr3_length: 12
v_call: TRBV29-1
d_call: NA
cdr3_aa: CSVEASGLTAFF
cdr3_nt: TGCAGCGTTGAAGCATCGGGGCTTACGGCTTTCTTT

j_call: TRBJ2-4
clone_size: few
cdr3_length: 14
v_call: TRBV6-1
d_call: NA
cdr3_aa: CASSELLAKNIQYF
cdr3_nt: TGTGCCAGCAGTGAACTGCTAGCCAAAAACATTCAGTACTTC

j_call: TRBJ1-1
clone_size: NA
cdr3_length: 15
v_call: TRBV2
d_call: NA
cdr3_aa: CASSDLGQQDTEAFF
cdr3_nt: TGTGCCAGCAGCGACCTGGGGCAGCAGGACACTGAAGCTTTCTTT